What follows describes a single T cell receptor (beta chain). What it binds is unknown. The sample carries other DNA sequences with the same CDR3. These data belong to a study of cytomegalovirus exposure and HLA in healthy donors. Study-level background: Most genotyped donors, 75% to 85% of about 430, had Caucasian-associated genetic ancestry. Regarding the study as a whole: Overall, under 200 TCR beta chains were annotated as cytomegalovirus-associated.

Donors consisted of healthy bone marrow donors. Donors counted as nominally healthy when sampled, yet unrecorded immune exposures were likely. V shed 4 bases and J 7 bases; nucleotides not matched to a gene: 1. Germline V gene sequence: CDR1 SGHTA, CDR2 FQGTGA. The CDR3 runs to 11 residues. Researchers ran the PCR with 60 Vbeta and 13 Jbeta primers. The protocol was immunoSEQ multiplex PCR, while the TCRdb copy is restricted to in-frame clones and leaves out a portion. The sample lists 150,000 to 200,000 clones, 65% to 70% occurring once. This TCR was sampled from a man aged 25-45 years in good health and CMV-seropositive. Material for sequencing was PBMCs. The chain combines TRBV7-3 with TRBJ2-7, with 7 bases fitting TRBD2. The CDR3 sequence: CASSSGGEQYF. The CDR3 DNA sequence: TGTGCCAGCAGCTCCGGGGGGGAGCAGTACTTC.